Following are 26 T cell receptor beta chains from one sample sequenced in a study of vaccination effects on CD4 cells after COVID-19. Libraries were prepared by immunoSEQ multiplex PCR; TCRdb keeps only in-frame clonotypes and omits some of them. This table holds about 52,000 clones, roughly 79% found once. Antigen-specific CD4+ T cells were first expanded with viral peptide pools by the ViraFEST assay and only then sequenced. The authors isolated CD4+ T cells after about 10 days of culture. Having tested negative for nucleocapsid antibodies, the vaccine recipients showed no prior SARS-CoV-2 infection. Their antigens are not known. The specimen comprised CD4+ T cells from PBMCs cultured with HCoV-OC43 spike peptides, sampled before COVID-19 vaccination. Documented subset: HCoV-OC43 spike overlapping peptide pool stimulation. These receptor sequences come from a human donor who received a COVID-19 vaccine.

The chain carries TRBV6-5 and TRBJ1-1; tentatively, D is TRBD1 (5 bases). CDR3 length equals 15 residues. With 8 bases removed from V and 0 bases from J, the gap between germline ends came to 16 bases. Germline CDR1 is MNHEY and CDR2 is SVGAGI. CDR3 residues: CASSLFGGLNTEAFF. In DNA, the CDR3 is TGTGCCAGCTCTTTATTTGGGGGGTTGAACACTGAAGCTTTCTTT.

This clone turned up a few times. J is TRBJ1-6 and V is TRBV5-6; D ambiguous. V was shortened by 2 bases and J by 4 bases, with 13 bases between the two germline ends. Germline CDR1 reads SGHDT; CDR2 reads YYEEEE. This CDR3 is 16 amino acids long. This chain's CDR3 is CASSLTSAAYNSPLHF. In nucleotides, the CDR3 is TGTGCCAGCAGCTTAACGTCGGCAGCTTATAATTCACCCCTCCACTTT.

This clone was detected only once. The chain has TRBV9 and TRBJ2-3; D is unresolved. The CDR3 loop spans 15 amino acids. The germline V gene encodes CDR1 SGDLS and CDR2 YYNGEE. V lost 0 bases and J 5 bases, leaving 13 bases between the germline ends. CDR3 amino acids: CASSVVAFSEDTQYF. Written as DNA, the CDR3 is TGTGCCAGCAGCGTAGTGGCCTTCTCGGAAGATACGCAGTATTTT.

V is TRBV4-3 and J is TRBJ1-6; 7 nucleotides line up with TRBD1. CDR3 length: 15 residues. Germline lookup yields CDR1 LGHNA and CDR2 YSLEER. Trimming at V came to 3 bases and at J to 7 bases, leaving 6 bases not matched to a gene. In DNA form, the CDR3 reads TGCGCCAGCAGCCAGGGACAGCTAAGGAATTCACCCCTCCACTTT. Translating it yields CASSQGQLRNSPLHF.

The rearrangement uses TRBV5-1 and TRBJ2-3; a weak D match, TRBD2 (5 bases). V lost 0 bases, J lost 4 bases, and 9 bases lay in between. The CDR3 is made up of 14 amino acids. CDR1 and CDR2 (germline): SGHRS, YFSETQ. The CDR3 coding sequence is TGCGCCAGCAGCTTGGCACAGAGGGCAGATACGCAGTATTTT. It translates to CASSLAQRADTQYF. Full variable domain (outside the CDR3, taken from reference TRBV5-1 and TRBJ2-3): KAGVTQTPRYLIKTRGQQVTLSCSPISGHRSVSWYQQTPGQGLQFLFEYFSETQRNKGNFPGRFSGRQFSNSRSEMNVSTLELGDSALYLCASSLAQRADTQYFGPGTRLTVL.

The chain combines TRBV5-1 with TRBJ2-2, with D perhaps TRBD1 or TRBD2 (5 bases each). Germline V lookup: CDR1 SGHRS, CDR2 YFSETQ. With 7 bases removed from V and 0 bases from J, the gap between germline ends came to 16 bases. CDR3 length: 16 amino acids. The CDR3 DNA follows: TGCGCCAGCTCCGAGGGCCGGACAACGAACACCGGGGAGCTGTTTTTT. It yields the protein CASSEGRTTNTGELFF.

Of note for this clone: Its ends do not fully match the called genes, so a read error is possible. The rearrangement uses TRBV12-3 or TRBV12-4 and TRBJ2-5; D is uncertain. The CDR3 is 13 residues long. The CDR3 DNA reads as TGTGCCAGCAGCCCCCACGCCCAACAGACCCAGTACTTC. Its protein product is CASSPHAQQTQYF.

This clone was detected a few times. The genes are TRBV10-1 and TRBJ2-2, with a weak D call TRBD1 (7 bases). In germline, CDR1 is WNHNN, CDR2 SYGVQD (reference sequence). The CDR3 spans 14 residues. Trimming cost V 6 bases and J 6 bases, with 14 bases left between them. This CDR3 is CASSGGQYAGELFF. DNA of the CDR3: TGCGCCAGCAGCGGGGGACAGTATGCCGGGGAGCTGTTTTTT.

The chain carries TRBV18 and TRBJ2-5; 8 positions agree with TRBD1. Germline-derived CDR1 and CDR2 are KGHSH and LQKENI. V lost 3 bases and J lost 4; bases outside the gene matches: 10. The CDR3 loop spans 16 amino acids. Here the CDR3 DNA reads TGTGCCAGCTCACCTCGCGGACAGGGCGGCGGAGAGACCCAGTACTTC. Encoded protein: CASSPRGQGGGETQYF.

This clone has only one observation. The chain has TRBV4-1 and TRBJ2-5; TRBD1 might be the D (5 bases). Trimming stripped 2 bases from V and 2 bases from J, with 12 bases between. The CDR3 loop spans 15 amino acids. Germline CDR1 and CDR2: MGHRA and YSYEKL. CDR3 nucleotide sequence: TGCGCCAGCAGCCAATACTCCAGGGAACAAGAGACCCAGTACTTC. Translating gives CASSQYSREQETQYF.

DNA of the CDR3: TGTGCCAGCAGCCCCCGACAGGGTATGGAAAACACCATATATTTT. This codes for CASSPRQGMENTIYF. J is TRBJ1-3 and V is TRBV7-9; the match to TRBD1 covers 7 bases. Trimming cost V 5 bases and J 6 bases; bases outside gene matches: 10. The CDR3 is 15 residues long. Germline lookup yields CDR1 SEHNR and CDR2 FQNEAQ (reference sequence).

This chain connects TRBV7-2 to TRBJ2-5, with 7 bases lining up with TRBD2. Germline CDR1 reads SGHTA; CDR2 reads FQGNSA. The CDR3 consists of 16 residues. Losses at the gene ends were 1 base for V and 5 bases for J; bases not matched to a gene: 10. The CDR3 bases are TGTGCCAGCAGCTTAGGGTTTTCGGGGGGAGAGGAGACCCAGTACTTC. Its translation: CASSLGFSGGEETQYF.

The gene calls are TRBV28 and TRBJ1-3; 8 bases are shared with TRBD1. Germline V gives CDR1 MDHEN, CDR2 SYDVKM. The V gene end was trimmed by 4 bases and the J gene end by 4 bases; junction bases not matched to a gene: 6. CDR3 length: 15 residues. CDR3 loop: CASSSGTGGGNTIYF. CDR3 in DNA: TGTGCCAGCAGTTCCGGGACAGGAGGAGGAAACACCATATATTTT.

The chain has TRBV3-1 (or the pseudogene TRBV3-2) and TRBJ2-3; the match to TRBD2 covers 7 bases. The CDR3 consists of 16 residues. The trim removed 6 bases at V and 0 bases at J, leaving 9 bases unmatched. Germline-derived CDR1 and CDR2 are LGHDT and YNNKEL (reference sequence). CDR3 DNA sequence: TGTGCCAGCAGTCATCTAGGGCGGGGGAGCACAGATACGCAGTATTTT. Encoded protein: CASSHLGRGSTDTQYF.

The chain carries TRBV2 and TRBJ1-6; the match to TRBD1 covers 7 bases. This CDR3 has 13 residues. The V segment lost 5 bases and the J segment 7 bases; nucleotides outside the gene matches: 2. From germline, CDR1 is SNHLY and CDR2 FYNNEI. CDR3 in DNA: TGTGCCAGCAGTACGGACAGGAATTCACCCCTCCACTTT. Its protein product is CASSTDRNSPLHF.

This chain joins TRBV28 and TRBJ2-7; D is undetermined. Looked up from germline, CDR1 is MDHEN and CDR2 is SYDVKM. The CDR3 has 14 residues. V lost 3 bases, J lost 4 bases, and 13 bases lay in between. CDR3 amino acids: CASSLRSVWYEQYV. The CDR3, as DNA: TGTGCCAGCAGTTTGAGGAGTGTGTGGTACGAGCAGTACGTC.

This clone occurred a few times. The V and J genes are TRBV7-2 and TRBJ2-7, with D perhaps matching TRBD1 (5 bases). The CDR3 contains 12 residues. Germline CDR1 is SGHTA and CDR2 is FQGNSA. The V and J ends lost 7 bases and 5 bases respectively, with 12 bases between them. The CDR3 region is CASTHQGHEQYV. The CDR3 DNA reads TGTGCCAGCACTCACCAGGGCCACGAGCAGTACGTC.

The chain employs TRBV20-1 and TRBJ1-2, with 7 bases matching TRBD1. Germline CDR1 reads DFQATT; CDR2 reads SNEGSKA (reference sequence). The length of the CDR3 is 15 residues. J lost 7 bases, V lost 3 bases, and 14 bases had no gene match. The CDR3, as DNA: TGCAGTGCTAGTTCCCCAGGGGGGTGGGACTCTGGCTACACCTTC. This gives the protein CSASSPGGWDSGYTF.

The chain employs TRBV5-1 and TRBJ2-5, with TRBD1 matching over 9 bases. The CDR3 loop spans 17 amino acids. The junction had 13 bases not matched to a gene; V was cut back by 2 bases and J by 5 bases. CDR1 is SGHRS and CDR2 is YFSETQ in the germline V gene. The CDR3 protein is CASSFRGTGGFTETQYF. DNA for the CDR3: TGCGCCAGCAGCTTCCGCGGTACAGGGGGCTTTACGGAGACCCAGTACTTC.

The chain joins TRBV5-1 to TRBJ2-5; D is unclear. V was pared by 1 base and J by 2 bases, with 12 bases between. The germline V gene has CDR1 SGHRS and CDR2 YFSETQ. The CDR3 length is 15 residues. CDR3 protein: CASSLRTAIQETQYF. The CDR3 coding sequence is TGCGCCAGCAGCTTGCGAACGGCTATTCAAGAGACCCAGTACTTC.

This chain uses TRBV11-2 with TRBJ2-1, with 11 bases fitting TRBD2. The CDR3 sequence is 14 residues long. The junction had 0 bases not matched to a gene; V was cut back by 2 bases and J by 6 bases. CDR1 and CDR2 from the germline V gene are SGHAT and FQNNGV. The CDR3 loop is CASSLTSGGNEQFF. The CDR3 DNA is TGTGCCAGCAGCTTAACTAGCGGGGGCAATGAGCAGTTCTTC.

This clone has just a few counts. The rearrangement uses TRBV4-2 and TRBJ2-1; D possibly corresponds to TRBD2 (5 bases). The CDR3 runs to 14 residues. Looked up from germline, CDR1 is LGHNA and CDR2 is YNFKEQ. Trimming left V 4 bases short and J 3 bases short, with 10 bases between. CDR3 in DNA: TGTGCCAGCAGCCGGTCAGGACTCTACAATGAGCAGTTCTTC. It specifies CASSRSGLYNEQFF.

The rearrangement links TRBV10-3 to TRBJ2-2, with 9 bases lining up with TRBD1. The V gene end was trimmed by 10 bases and the J gene end by 3 bases; junction bases not matched to a gene: 6. Germline CDR1 reads ENHRY; CDR2 reads SYGVKD. The CDR3 runs 14 residues. The CDR3 DNA sequence: TGTGCCACCAAGGGACAGGGCGACACCGGGGAGCTGTTTTTT. Amino acids: CATKGQGDTGELFF.

The chain uses TRBV28 and TRBJ1-2, with D unclear. V shed 2 bases and J shed 2 bases, with 12 bases lying between them. Looked up from germline, CDR1 is MDHEN and CDR2 is SYDVKM. The CDR3 length is 15 residues. The CDR3 bases are TGTGCCAGCAGTTTAGATACAAGACGGAACTATGGCTACACCTTC. The encoded protein is CASSLDTRRNYGYTF.

The gene calls are TRBV7-2 and TRBJ1-5; D is unclear. The CDR3 extends over 12 amino acids. Looked up from germline, CDR1 is SGHTA and CDR2 is FQGNSA. V was shortened by 5 bases and J by 6 bases, with 8 bases between the two germline ends. The DNA for the CDR3 is TGTGCCAGCAGCAACCAGTTTCAGCCCCAGCATTTT. Translating gives CASSNQFQPQHF.

V is TRBV5-1 and J is TRBJ1-4; no definite D call. V shed 2 bases and J shed 4 bases, with 12 bases lying between them. The germline V gene encodes CDR1 SGHRS and CDR2 YFSETQ. The CDR3 runs 15 residues. This CDR3 is CASSLNSGSNEKLFF. The CDR3 nucleotides are TGCGCCAGCAGCTTAAACAGTGGGAGTAATGAAAAACTGTTTTTT.